This T cell receptor beta chain was observed in a study of blood T cell repertoires in COVID-19 (dated by TCRdb to 2020 to 2021). Describing the broader study: The collaborator samples originated in the United States, Italy and Spain and spanned the acute and convalescent phases of COVID-19. The repertoires were released in a freely available public database intended as a resource for research on the immune response to SARS-CoV-2. A de-identified subject ID, COVID-19 status, age in years and sex were almost always included in the sample metadata. The samples were drawn from the first 160 participants of the ongoing ImmuneRACE study and from about 1,200 subjects provided by 6 global collaborators. Where HLA class I and class II types were available, the types were taken from metadata supplied by the sample provider, not from assay-based typing. Deeply sampled blood TCRbeta repertoires from subjects exposed to, actively infected with, or recovered from COVID-19 were included in the dataset. The prospective study material was composed of cDNA or gDNA derived from T cells, B-cell-depleted T cells, or PBMCs.

One collaborating source in Seattle enrolled patients during active infection and followed them longitudinally through the course of disease. Each collaborating institution followed its own protocols to collect whole blood in K2EDTA tubes. Collaborator samples were shipped for TCRbeta analysis as frozen whole blood, isolated PBMCs, or DNA extracted from either sample type. Of note for this clone: The antigen it binds to is not known. Within one base of it there is no much larger clone, and no base qualities were kept.

The immunoSEQ Assay, a bias-controlled multiplex PCR, was used to amplify TCRbeta CDR3 regions from genomic DNA. The source study handled its data this way. Within the assay, amplification of reference gene primers was used to estimate how many nucleated cells each sample contained. Sequence reads were collapsed and filtered to measure the absolute abundance of every unique TCRbeta CDR3 rearrangement. For each sample, productive Simpson clonality was calculated by taking the square root of Simpson's diversity index across productive rearrangements. The immuneACCESS repertoire file appears here via TCRdb, limited to in-frame rearrangements. These files lack a portion of the clones; in checked studies, under half of the deficit traces to unresolved V genes, and the cause of the others is not known. V, J and clone size reflect that table, while D and trimming were determined from the DNA. In this sample the table shows under 250,000 clones, about 83% of which occur a single time. Roughly 6.2% of the sample comes from the top ten.

The CDR3 numbers 17 residues from cysteine through phenylalanine. CDR3 DNA only is kept here, 51 bases in frame from base 1. Trimming accounts for 6 bases at V and 0 bases at J, while the number of junction bases matched to no gene is 11. In the germline V gene (reference sequence), CDR1 corresponds to LNHDA and CDR2 to SQIVND. Results the study describes overall, beyond this receptor: How much clinical and demographic metadata was included differed by source and by participant, and the metadata was provided uncurated.

The sequence derives from a woman aged 80 or over with COVID-19, enrolled during active disease. Sequences were obtained from peripheral blood. In this chain, TRBV19 is recombined with TRBJ1-3, with TRBD1 identical over 7 junction bases. The encoded CDR3 is CASSSWDRPSSGNTIYF. The DNA sequence is given as TGTGCCAGTAGCTCCTGGGACAGACCCAGCTCTGGAAACACCATATATTTT.